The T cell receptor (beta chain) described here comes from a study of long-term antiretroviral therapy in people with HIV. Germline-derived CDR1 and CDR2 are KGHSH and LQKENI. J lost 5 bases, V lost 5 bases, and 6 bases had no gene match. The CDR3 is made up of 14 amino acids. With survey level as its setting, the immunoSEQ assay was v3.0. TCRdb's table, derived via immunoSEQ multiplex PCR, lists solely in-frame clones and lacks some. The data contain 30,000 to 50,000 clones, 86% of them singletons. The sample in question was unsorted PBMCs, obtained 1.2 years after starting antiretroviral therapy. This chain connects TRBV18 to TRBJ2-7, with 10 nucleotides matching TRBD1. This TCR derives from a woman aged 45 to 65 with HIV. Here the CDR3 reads CASSWDRGTHEQYF. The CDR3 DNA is TGTGCCAGCTCATGGGACAGGGGTACCCACGAGCAGTACTTC.